This T cell receptor (beta chain) emerged from a study of T-cell reconstitution after alpha-beta-depleted transplantation in children. In this sample, this clonotype turned up many times. The germline CDR1 and CDR2 sequences are MNHEY and SVGEGT. The CDR3 contains 16 residues. J lost 8 bases, V lost 6 bases, and 9 bases had no gene match. The TCRbeta library incorporated unique molecular identifiers. One entry per CDR3 protein, called by TCRdb with MiXCR from the PCR reads. In the table there are some 240,000 distinct CDR3 sequences, around 9.7% of which are singletons. The source material was PBMCs from the stem cell graft donor, sampled from the stem cell graft. This sequence was found in a human donor who donated a stem cell graft to a child with SCID. The chain has TRBV6-2 or TRBV6-3 and TRBJ2-1, with 14 bases fitting TRBD2. The DNA of the CDR3 is TGTGCCAGCAGCAAAAGGACTAGCGGGGGGAGGGATGAGCAGTTCTTC. This encodes CASSKRTSGGRDEQFF.